A single sample gave rise to the 7 T cell receptor beta chains below, sequenced in a study of shared clonotypes between healthy human individuals. Generated by immunoSEQ multiplex PCR, the TCRdb table keeps only in-frame clones and is missing some. This table holds about 690,000 clones, roughly 87% found once. The sequenced sample consisted of memory CD8+ T cells from PBMCs. As to subset: CD45RO+ cells pooled with CCR7-negative TemRA cells. The source is a man aged 18 to 29 in good health. Some clones in this sample may be carry-over from other donors' samples.

The chain links TRBV6-1 to TRBJ1-5, with TRBD1 as a possible D gene (5 bases). Germline V gene lookup returns CDR1 MNHNS and CDR2 SASEGT. This CDR3 is 15 amino acids long. V lost 0 bases and J lost 1, with 7 bases in between. The CDR3 loop reads CASSEARDSNQPQHF. In nucleotides, the CDR3 is TGTGCCAGCAGTGAAGCCCGGGACAGCAATCAGCCCCAGCATTTT.

The genes are TRBV27 and TRBJ2-3; 11 positions match TRBD2. The CDR3 is made up of 17 amino acids. Germline-derived CDR1 and CDR2 are MNHEY and SMNVEV (reference sequence). J lost 2 bases, V lost 6 bases, and 10 bases had no gene match. Here the CDR3 DNA reads TGTGCCAGCAGGCTAACCGGGACTAGCGGTTTCACAGATACGCAGTATTTT. It yields the protein CASRLTGTSGFTDTQYF.

The genes are TRBV13 and TRBJ2-2; 7 bases agree with TRBD2. Germline CDR1 PRHDT, CDR2 FYEKMQ (reference sequence). V lost 5 bases and J lost 4; bases outside the gene matches: 10. The CDR3 extends over 16 amino acids. Here the CDR3 DNA reads TGTGCCAGCAGCCCGTGGGCTAGCGGCTTCACCGGGGAGCTGTTTTTT. It specifies CASSPWASGFTGELFF. Drawing the rest from reference TRBV13 and TRBJ2-2, the complete variable domain is AAGVIQSPRHLIKEKRETATLKCYPIPRHDTVYWYQQGPGQDPQFLISFYEKMQSDKGSIPDRFSAQQFSDYHSELNMSSLELGDSALYFCASSPWASGFTGELFFGEGSRLTVL.

This clone was observed a handful of times. The chain employs TRBV9 and TRBJ1-1; 12 bases are a match to TRBD1. The J segment lost 0 bases and the V segment lost 2 bases, leaving 2 bases of the junction unmatched. Germline lookup yields CDR1 SGDLS and CDR2 YYNGEE. CDR3 length: 16 amino acids. This chain's CDR3 is CASSVGTGGLNTEAFF. The CDR3 nucleotides read TGTGCCAGCAGCGTGGGGACAGGGGGCTTGAACACTGAAGCTTTCTTT.

This sequence joins TRBV9 and TRBJ2-2; 8 nucleotides align to TRBD2. From germline, CDR1 is SGDLS and CDR2 YYNGEE. The CDR3 extends over 16 amino acids. V was pared by 0 bases and J by 7 bases, with 8 bases of the junction left unmatched. The CDR3 loop reads CASSVVSGSHFGELFF. CDR3 nucleotide sequence: TGTGCCAGCAGCGTAGTCAGCGGGAGCCATTTCGGGGAGCTGTTTTTT. The full variable domain, completed using reference TRBV9 and TRBJ2-2, is DSGVTQTPKHLITATGQRVTLRCSPRSGDLSVYWYQQSLDQGLQFLIQYYNGEERAKGNILERFSAQQFPDLHSELNLSSLELGDSALYFCASSVVSGSHFGELFFGEGSRLTVL.

The chain is built from TRBV5-1 and TRBJ1-5; D uncertain. The CDR3 has 16 residues. Germline lookup yields CDR1 SGHRS and CDR2 YFSETQ. The V end was cut by 2 bases, the J end by 5 bases, with 17 bases between. CDR3 sequence (DNA): TGCGCCAGCAGCTTCGCCCGACGGGGTCCGCATCAGCCCCAGCATTTT. The encoded protein is CASSFARRGPHQPQHF.

This rearrangement joins TRBV27 to TRBJ1-1; D is undetermined. Germline values: CDR1 MNHEY, CDR2 SMNVEV (reference sequence). CDR3 length: 9 residues. V was cut by 6 bases and J by 5 bases, with 1 base left in between. The CDR3 spells CASRTEAFF. The CDR3 region has the DNA TGTGCCAGCAGGACTGAAGCTTTCTTT.